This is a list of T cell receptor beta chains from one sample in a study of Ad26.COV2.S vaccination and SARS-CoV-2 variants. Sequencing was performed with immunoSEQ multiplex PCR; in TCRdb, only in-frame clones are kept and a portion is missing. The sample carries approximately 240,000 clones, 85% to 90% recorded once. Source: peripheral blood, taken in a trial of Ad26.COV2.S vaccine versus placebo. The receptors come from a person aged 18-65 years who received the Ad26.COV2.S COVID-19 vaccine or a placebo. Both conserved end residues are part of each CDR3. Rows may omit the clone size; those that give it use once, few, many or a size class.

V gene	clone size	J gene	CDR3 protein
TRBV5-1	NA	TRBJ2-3	CASSSLSAGVADTQYF
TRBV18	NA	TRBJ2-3	CASSPPSSGWGTDTQYF
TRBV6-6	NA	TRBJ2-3	CASSYSTGPSTDTQYF
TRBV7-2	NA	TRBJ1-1	CASSGTGIEAFF
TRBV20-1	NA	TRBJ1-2	CSARLGGYTF
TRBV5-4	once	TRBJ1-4	CASHLDRSEKLFF
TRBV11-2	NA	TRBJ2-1	CASSSSGTGLYEQFF
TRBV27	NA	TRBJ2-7	CASSRLAGTYEQYF
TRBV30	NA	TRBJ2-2	CAWSVLAEDTGELFF
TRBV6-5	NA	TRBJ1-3	CASSLGGTIYF
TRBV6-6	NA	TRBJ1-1	CASTEGGGNTEAFF
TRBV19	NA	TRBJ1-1	CARPDRGHREAFF
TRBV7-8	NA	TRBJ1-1	CASSSGQRATEAFF
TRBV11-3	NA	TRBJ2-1	CASSFRQGASNEQFF
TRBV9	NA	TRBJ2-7	CASSVDEAGGWYEQYF
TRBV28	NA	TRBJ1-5	CASSLLQGAQHF
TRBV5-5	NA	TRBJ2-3	CASSLGTSKTDTQYF
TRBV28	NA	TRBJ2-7	CASSLQGFIGNEQYF
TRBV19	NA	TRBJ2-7	CASSPVGAEIKAGPYEQYF